This TCR beta chain was profiled in a study of radiotherapy plus CTLA-4 blockade in lung cancer. Findings and limits, study-wide: Early shifts in blood T cell clones, with interferon-beta, reportedly predicted response best.

V lost 1 base to trimming and J lost 3 bases, with 17 bases between them. Germline V lookup: CDR1 SEHNR, CDR2 FQNEAQ (reference sequence). The CDR3 runs 17 residues. A few counts support this clone. Its target is unknown. TCRdb's copy holds only in-frame clones and misses some; the assay was immunoSEQ multiplex PCR. This table holds 81,000 or so clones, 84% found once. This clonotype was sampled from a human donor with non-small cell lung cancer who had stable disease on radiotherapy plus ipilimumab. The genes are TRBV7-9 and TRBJ2-3; D gene unclear. Sample: peripheral blood, taken from a patient treated with radiotherapy plus ipilimumab. CDR3 DNA sequence: TGTGCCAGCAGCTTAGGTTCGGGCCCTCCCGCGACAGATACGCAGTATTTT. Encoded protein: CASSLGSGPPATDTQYF. The variable domain in full, with the rest retrieved from reference TRBV7-9 and TRBJ2-3, is DTGVSQNPRHKITKRGQNVTFRCDPISEHNRLYWYRQTLGQGPEFLTYFQNEAQLEKSRLLSDRFSAERPKGSFSTLEIQRTEQGDSAMYLCASSLGSGPPATDTQYFGPGTRLTVL.